The 2 T cell receptor beta chains in this list originate from one sample, sequenced in a study of blood T cells in healthy people across ages. A sample-barcoded 5' primer and a J-beta primer mix were used in a second PCR of roughly 7 to 11 cycles. TCRdb re-called the 5' RACE reads with MiXCR, one entry per CDR3 protein. In the table there are approximately 1.5 million distinct CDR3 sequences, 40% to 45% of which are singletons. Sequencing was performed on blood. The source is a woman aged 18 to 35 in good health.

This sequence joins TRBV6-5 and TRBJ1-2; D not resolved. V dropped 2 bases and J dropped 8 bases, with 12 bases sitting between them. The CDR3 extends over 13 amino acids. Germline-derived CDR1 and CDR2 are MNHEY and SVGAGI. In DNA, the CDR3 is TGTGCCAGCAGTTACACGGGTTACGAGGGCTACACCTTC. It yields the protein CASSYTGYEGYTF.

The gene calls are TRBV9 and TRBJ2-1; the D gene is possibly TRBD1 (6 bases). The end of the DNA aligns better with TRBJ2-7, so the J call may be wrong. Germline V gives CDR1 SGDLS, CDR2 YYNGEE. CDR3 length: 16 amino acids. The CDR3 nucleotides read TGTGCCAGCAGCGTAGGACAGGTTGGGGCCTACAATGAGCAGTACTTC. Protein sequence: CASSVGQVGAYNEQYF.